This is a list of T cell receptor beta chains from one sample in a study of cytomegalovirus exposure and HLA in healthy donors. Produced via immunoSEQ multiplex PCR; TCRdb's table is partial and in-frame only. The sample includes tens of thousands of clones, almost 97% of them seen just once. Material for sequencing was PBMCs. The receptor set was obtained from a man younger than 35 in good health and CMV-seropositive. Both conserved end residues are part of each CDR3. The D gene is left open where the match is weak. For some rows the clone size is stated as once, few or many, or as a class when expanded; others skip it.

d_gene	j_gene	v_gene	abundance	CDR3nt	CDR3aa
-	TRBJ2-1	TRBV19	-	TGTGCCAGTAGTATAAGGGAGAATGAGCAGTTCTTC	CASSIRENEQFF
-	TRBJ1-2	TRBV5-1	-	TGCGCCAGCAGCTTGGATGTAGACTCCCTCTATGGCTACACCTTC	CASSLDVDSLYGYTF
-	TRBJ2-7	TRBV18	-	TGTGCCAGCTCACCACCGTCTAGCCACGAGCAGTACTTC	CASSPPSSHEQYF
TRBD2	TRBJ2-1	TRBV5-1	-	TGCGCCAGCAGCTCCGGGACTAGTCTCAATGAGCAGTTCTTC	CASSSGTSLNEQFF
TRBD2	TRBJ2-1	TRBV11-2	-	TGTGCCAGCAGCTTCGCAGCGGGAGTGAACGAGCAGTTCTTC	CASSFAAGVNEQFF
-	TRBJ1-5	TRBV6-1	-	TGTGCCAGCAGTGAAGGTAGGGGCGAATATCAGCCCCAGCATTTT	CASSEGRGEYQPQHF
-	TRBJ2-7	TRBV7-2	-	TGTGCCAGCAGCTTAGAAGGGAGAGGATTTTCCTCCTACGAGCAGTACTTC	CASSLEGRGFSSYEQYF
-	TRBJ1-1	TRBV30	once	TGTGCCTGGAAGCAGGGACAGAACACTGAAGCTTTCTTT	CAWKQGQNTEAFF
TRBD2	TRBJ2-3	TRBV6-1	-	TGTGCCAGCAGTCTGCTAGCGGGAAGCACAGATACGCAGTATTTT	CASSLLAGSTDTQYF
-	TRBJ2-6	TRBV5-1	-	TGCGCCAGCATGAGGGACATCCCCCTCTCTGGGGCCAACGTCCTGACTTTC	CASMRDIPLSGANVLTF
TRBD1	TRBJ1-1	TRBV15	-	TGTGCCACCAGCAGGGGACAGGGGGCTTTCACTGAAGCTTTCTTT	CATSRGQGAFTEAFF
TRBD2	TRBJ2-7	TRBV9	once	TGTGCCAGCAGCGCTGGGACTAGCGGGAGGGACGAGCAGTACTTC	CASSAGTSGRDEQYF
TRBD1	TRBJ1-2	TRBV5-1	few	TGCGCCAGCAGCGTGGGACAGACTGGCTACACCTTC	CASSVGQTGYTF
-	TRBJ2-7	TRBV29-1	-	TGCAGCGTTGAACGGGATCTGGGAAACGAGCAGTACTTC	CSVERDLGNEQYF
-	TRBJ2-7	TRBV11-2	-	TGTGCCAGCAGCTTATTATTTGGGCAGGGGCTTTACTACGAGCAGTACTTC	CASSLLFGQGLYYEQYF
-	TRBJ2-1	TRBV28	-	TGTGCCAGCAGTCTTGGGGGGATGGGCTCCTACAATGAGCAGTTCTTC	CASSLGGMGSYNEQFF
-	TRBJ2-1	TRBV27	-	TGTGCCAGCAGTTTCCAGGGAAAGTACAATGAGCAGTTCTTC	CASSFQGKYNEQFF
-	TRBJ2-7	TRBV28	-	TGTGCCAGCAGTCCCTCCGCGGCATCGGACGAGCAGTACTTC	CASSPSAASDEQYF
-	TRBJ1-3	TRBV6-1	once	TGTGCCAGCAGTGTGATGAGACAGACTGGAAACACCATATATTTT	CASSVMRQTGNTIYF
-	TRBJ2-1	TRBV28	once	TGTGCCAGCAGGGGGACTCGCTCCTACAATGAGCAGTTCTTC	CASRGTRSYNEQFF
-	TRBJ1-1	TRBV15	-	TGTGCCACCAGCAGAGATGGGGCGGCGGGGGCTTTCTTT	CATSRDGAAGAFF
-	TRBJ2-1	TRBV11-2	-	TGTGCCAGCAGCTTACGTTCGGTATCCTCCTACAATGAGCAGTTCTTC	CASSLRSVSSYNEQFF
-	TRBJ1-1	TRBV6-5	-	TGTGCCAGCAGTTACTCCCAGGGTATGAACACTGAAGCTTTCTTT	CASSYSQGMNTEAFF
-	TRBJ2-7	TRBV7-2	-	TGTGCCAGCAGCCAGGACACCTACGAGCAGTACTTC	CASSQDTYEQYF
TRBD2	TRBJ2-7	TRBV7-2	-	TGTGCCAGCAGCTTAGTCGGGACTAGCGGGATGTACGAGCAGTACTTC	CASSLVGTSGMYEQYF
TRBD2	TRBJ2-7	TRBV27	-	TGTGCCAGCAGTTCGGGACTAGCGGGAGAAGAGCAGTACTTC	CASSSGLAGEEQYF
-	TRBJ1-2	TRBV27	-	TGTGCCAGCAGTCCCTCGAGGGCCCGCCTCGCTAACTATGGCTACACCTTC	CASSPSRARLANYGYTF
-	TRBJ1-1	TRBV30	-	TGTGCCTGGAGTGTACGGGAGAACACTGAAGCTTTCTTT	CAWSVRENTEAFF
-	TRBJ2-7	TRBV19	-	TGTGCCAGTAGTATAGACCAGAAAGCCTACGAGCAGTACTTC	CASSIDQKAYEQYF
TRBD1	TRBJ1-5	TRBV5-8	few	TGTGCCAGCAGCTTTCCTCCCGGGACAGGGTTTAATCAGCCCCAGCATTTT	CASSFPPGTGFNQPQHF
-	TRBJ1-5	TRBV19	-	TGTGCCAGTAGAGAAGGAGAGGGCAATCAGCCCCAGCATTTT	CASREGEGNQPQHF
-	TRBJ1-5	TRBV6-6	once	TGTGCCAGCAGTTACCCTGATCAGCCCCAGCATTTT	CASSYPDQPQHF
-	TRBJ2-3	TRBV6-1	-	TGTGCCAGCAGTGATCCCCCAGGGAGGTATAGAGATACGCAGTATTTT	CASSDPPGRYRDTQYF
-	TRBJ2-7	TRBV7-2	-	TGTGCCAGCAGCTTAGCCGCGGGATCCAACTACGAGCAGTACTTC	CASSLAAGSNYEQYF
-	TRBJ2-4	TRBV6-1	-	TGTGCCAGCAGTGAAAACCCAGGACAAGCCAAAAACATTCAGTACTTC	CASSENPGQAKNIQYF
TRBD2	TRBJ2-3	TRBV7-9	-	TGTGCCAGCAGCGGGAGCGGACTAGCGGGAGAGAGCACAGATACGCAGTATTTT	CASSGSGLAGESTDTQYF
-	TRBJ1-2	TRBV14	-	TGTGCCAGCAGCCCGACCCCGACAGGAGCCCTCTATGGCTACACCTTC	CASSPTPTGALYGYTF
-	TRBJ2-7	TRBV6-5	-	TGTGCCAGCAGTCCAGGCTCCTACGAGCAGTACTTC	CASSPGSYEQYF
-	TRBJ2-7	TRBV11-2	-	TGTGCCAGCAGCTTATTAGCGGCCGCTTCTTCCTACGAGCAGTACTTC	CASSLLAAASSYEQYF
-	TRBJ1-1	TRBV10-3	-	TGTGCCATCAGTGCCACAGGTGTGAACACTGAAGCTTTCTTT	CAISATGVNTEAFF
TRBD1	TRBJ2-7	TRBV19	-	TGTGCTTCCGGGACAGGGCCCTACGAGCAGTACTTC	CASGTGPYEQYF
-	TRBJ1-1	TRBV4-1	-	TGCGCCAGCAGCCAAGATCCCAGGAGGGCTTTCTTT	CASSQDPRRAFF
-	TRBJ1-1	TRBV16	-	TGTGCCAGCAGCCAATCGGGGACTCCTAACACTGAAGCTTTCTTT	CASSQSGTPNTEAFF
-	TRBJ1-4	TRBV30	-	TGTGCCTGGGGGCAAAAGGAAAAACTGTTTTTT	CAWGQKEKLFF
-	TRBJ2-1	TRBV27	-	TGTGCCAGCCAATCCCAGGGACTCCCCTCCTACAATGAGCAGTTCTTC	CASQSQGLPSYNEQFF
-	TRBJ2-1	TRBV13	-	TGTGCCAGCAGCTTAGAAGAGCACGGGGAGCAGTTCTTC	CASSLEEHGEQFF
TRBD1	TRBJ2-7	TRBV4-1	-	TGCGCCAGCAGTTCAACTCCGGGACAGGGAGCCTACGAGCAGTACTTC	CASSSTPGQGAYEQYF
TRBD2	TRBJ2-7	TRBV18	once	TGTGCCAGCTCACTCTCTAGCGGGCTCACCTACGAGCAGTACTTC	CASSLSSGLTYEQYF
TRBD1	TRBJ2-7	TRBV27	-	TGTGCCAGCAGTCCTCCGGGACAGGGGGAGCAGTACTTC	CASSPPGQGEQYF
-	TRBJ2-7	TRBV5-1	once	TGCGCCAGCAGCGTATCAGGGATAGTGAACTCCTACGAGCAGTACTTC	CASSVSGIVNSYEQYF
TRBD2	TRBJ2-2	TRBV2	-	TGTGCCAGCAGAACCTCCGGACTAGCGGGAGGTGCGAACACCGGGGAGCTGTTTTTT	CASRTSGLAGGANTGELFF
-	TRBJ1-5	TRBV7-9	-	TGTGCCAGCAGCTCCTCAGTTGGTAGCAATCAGCCCCAGCATTTT	CASSSSVGSNQPQHF
-	TRBJ2-1	TRBV5-1	-	TGCGCCAGCAGCTTCTCTTCGGGGGACTACAATGAGCAGTTCTTC	CASSFSSGDYNEQFF
-	TRBJ2-1	TRBV5-6	-	TGTGCCAGCAGCTTGTTGTCGGGAGCCTACAATGAGCAGTTCTTC	CASSLLSGAYNEQFF